The sequence of this TCR beta chain was determined in a study of identical twins. Study outcomes and limitations: Shared out-of-frame alpha sequences (those common to twins) showed excess low generation probability. Fewer insertions were carried by abundant cord blood beta clonotypes, but none was seen in memory repertoires. It was cross-sectional statistical analysis, not following the same donors, that the conclusions relied on.

TCRdb used MiXCR to reprocess the 5' RACE reads, holding one entry per CDR3 protein. The sample holds approximately 890,000 distinct CDR3 sequences, around an eighth seen once. This clonotype showed up just a few times. Its antigen is currently unknown. The CDR3 loop spans 15 amino acids. Germline V gives CDR1 DFQATT, CDR2 SNEGSKA (reference sequence). The ends lost 2 bases at V and 5 bases at J; junction bases unmatched: 6. This same sample was also taken into another study, of yellow fever vaccine responses in identical twins.

This sequence joins TRBV20-1 and TRBJ2-1; TRBD2 agrees at 10 bases. Sequenced sample: PBMCs. This TCR derives from a woman aged 18-29 years in good health. The CDR3 nucleotides are TGCAGTGCTAGAAAACTAGCGGGAAATAACAATGAGCAGTTCTTC. Amino acids: CSARKLAGNNNEQFF.